One sample yielded the 24 T cell receptor beta chains listed below, sequenced in a study of CD8+ T cells in alopecia areata. Sequencing used cDNA as its template, made by extracting RNA and reverse transcribing it. Libraries were prepared by immunoSEQ multiplex PCR; TCRdb keeps only in-frame clonotypes and omits some of them. The sample lists some 170,000 clones, 59% occurring once. Sample: CD4+ T cells sorted from blood, taken at week 0. The receptors originated from a human donor with alopecia areata.

V usage is TRBV10-1 and J usage is TRBJ2-5; 7 nucleotides line up with TRBD2. CDR3 length: 13 amino acids. The V segment lost 3 bases and the J segment 4 bases; nucleotides outside the gene matches: 2. From germline, CDR1 is WNHNN and CDR2 SYGVQD (reference sequence). The CDR3 spells CASSEGLGETQYF. In nucleotides, the CDR3 is TGCGCCAGCAGTGAAGGACTAGGAGAGACCCAGTACTTC.

The chain uses TRBV30 and TRBJ1-4; 10 bases align to TRBD1. This CDR3 comprises 13 residues. The trim removed 7 bases at V and 5 bases at J, leaving 4 bases unmatched. CDR1 is GTSNPN, CDR2 SVGIG, per germline (reference sequence). CDR3 amino acids: CASSDRGNEKLFF. CDR3 bases: TGTGCCTCGTCGGACAGGGGGAATGAAAAACTGTTTTTT.

The V call is TRBV29-1, the J call TRBJ2-3, with D perhaps TRBD1 (6 bases). In germline, CDR1 is SQVTM, CDR2 ANQGSEA. CDR3 length: 14 residues. V was shortened by 6 bases and J by 7 bases, with 20 bases between the two germline ends. The CDR3 protein is CSVPPGTWSYTQYF. For the CDR3, the DNA is TGCAGCGTACCTCCCGGGACATGGTCGTATACGCAGTATTTT.

The V and J genes are TRBV9 and TRBJ2-2, with a possible D match to TRBD1 (5 bases). Germline-derived CDR1 and CDR2 are SGDLS and YYNGEE. CDR3 length equals 15 residues. The ends were cut back, 0 bases at V and 0 bases at J, with 6 bases in the middle. CDR3 bases: TGTGCCAGCAGCGTAGAGACAGCGAACACCGGGGAGCTGTTTTTT. Translation: CASSVETANTGELFF.

This chain uses TRBV5-6 with TRBJ2-7; the match to TRBD1 covers 7 bases. Germline CDR1 is SGHDT and CDR2 is YYEEEE. This CDR3 contains 13 residues. The J segment lost 5 bases and the V segment lost 4 bases, leaving 6 bases of the junction unmatched. DNA for the CDR3: TGTGCCAGCAGCCTGAGACAGGGCCACGAGCAGTACTTC. Translated, it gives CASSLRQGHEQYF.

The chain has TRBV11-1 and TRBJ2-7; the D gene could be TRBD1 or TRBD2 (5 bases each). CDR1 is SGHAT, CDR2 FQDESV, per germline (reference sequence). V dropped 3 bases and J dropped 2 bases, with 11 bases sitting between them. The length of the CDR3 is 14 residues. The CDR3 coding sequence is TGTGCCAGCAGCTTGGGACGGACGACCTACGAGCAGTACTTC. This sequence encodes CASSLGRTTYEQYF. The full variable domain, with the rest looked up from reference TRBV11-1 and TRBJ2-7, is EAEVAQSPRYKITEKSQAVAFWCDPISGHATLYWYRQILGQGPELLVQFQDESVVDDSQLPKDRFSAERLKGVDSTLKIQPAELGDSAMYLCASSLGRTTYEQYFGPGTRLTVT.

The chain has TRBV7-9 and TRBJ2-5; D is unclear. V was shortened by 6 bases and J by 5 bases, with 13 bases between the two germline ends. CDR1 SEHNR and CDR2 FQNEAQ come from the germline V gene (reference sequence). The CDR3 covers 13 residues. The CDR3 loop reads CASREFVLETQYF. CDR3 nucleotide sequence: TGTGCCAGCAGGGAATTCGTTTTGGAGACCCAGTACTTC.

The V gene is TRBV6-1, the J gene TRBJ2-2, with TRBD2 as a possible D gene (5 bases). This CDR3 has 15 amino acids. V lost 3 bases to trimming and J lost 6 bases, with 14 bases between them. The V gene's germline CDR1 is MNHNS and CDR2 SASEGT. The CDR3: CASSERADWAGELFF. CDR3 nucleotides: TGTGCCAGCAGTGAGCGGGCCGACTGGGCCGGGGAGCTGTTTTTT.

The chain joins TRBV5-1 to TRBJ1-6; D is perhaps TRBD1 (5 bases). Germline assignment: CDR1 SGHRS and CDR2 YFSETQ. This CDR3 comprises 15 residues. With 4 bases removed from V and 7 bases from J, the gap between germline ends came to 15 bases. CDR3 nucleotide sequence: TGCGCCAGCAGCCCCGACAGCCTCGGGAATTCACCCCTCCACTTT. It encodes CASSPDSLGNSPLHF.

As for this clone: The junction differs from germline at one of its ends, possibly a read error. The V and J genes are TRBV10-3 and TRBJ2-3; D possibly uses TRBD1 or TRBD2 (5 bases each). The V gene's germline CDR1 is ENHRY and CDR2 SYGVKD. The CDR3 runs to 14 residues. CDR3 bases: TGTGCCATCAATGAGGGGTCGCCCCAGGATACGCAGTATTTT. Translated: CAINEGSPQDTQYF.

V is TRBV7-2 and J is TRBJ2-5; 7 bases are a match to TRBD2. J gave up 5 bases and V 4 bases, and 7 bases lay outside the gene matches. This CDR3 comprises 14 residues. CDR1 and CDR2 from the germline V gene are SGHTA and FQGNSA. In nucleotides, the CDR3 is TGTGCCAGCAGCTCCCGGGAGGCCCGGGAGACCCAGTACTTC. Amino acid sequence: CASSSREARETQYF.

This chain links TRBV5-1 with TRBJ2-3; D call uncertain. Trimming took 4 bases from V and 1 from J, leaving 10 bases between them. Germline assignment: CDR1 SGHRS and CDR2 YFSETQ. CDR3 size: 14 residues. The CDR3 region is CASSLTHGTDTQYF. CDR3 sequence (DNA): TGCGCCAGCAGCCTTACACACGGCACAGATACGCAGTATTTT.

The V gene is TRBV30, the J gene TRBJ2-7; D gene uncertain. Trimming left V 3 bases short and J 5 bases short, with 17 bases between. The CDR3 is 14 residues long. Germline V gives CDR1 GTSNPN, CDR2 SVGIG (reference sequence). In DNA, the CDR3 is TGTGCCTGGAGAATTTGGGGTTCGTTAAACGAGCAGTACTTC. It codes for CAWRIWGSLNEQYF.

This rearrangement joins TRBV5-1 to TRBJ2-2; 10 bases are shared with TRBD1. This CDR3 is built from 17 residues. J lost 3 bases, V lost 4 bases, and 9 bases had no gene match. Germline CDR1 reads SGHRS; CDR2 reads YFSETQ. Written as DNA, the CDR3 is TGCGCCAGCAGCGCGCAACCCGGGACAGGGGACACCGGGGAGCTGTTTTTT. Translating it yields CASSAQPGTGDTGELFF.

The chain is built from TRBV7-2 and TRBJ1-2; 9 nucleotides agree with TRBD1. CDR1 SGHTA and CDR2 FQGNSA come from the germline V gene. The CDR3 has 13 residues. V trimming: 5 bases; J trimming: 6 bases; junction bases outside the gene matches: 4. CDR3 coding DNA: TGTGCCAGCAGCATACGGACAGGGGATGGCTACACCTTC. This sequence encodes CASSIRTGDGYTF.

This chain uses TRBV19 with TRBJ1-2, with D possibly matching TRBD1 (6 bases). The germline CDR1 and CDR2 sequences are LNHDA and SQIVND (reference sequence). The CDR3 has 14 residues. Trimming removed 1 base from V and 4 bases from J, with 10 bases in between. CDR3 residues: CASSIVATGYGYTF. Written as DNA, the CDR3 is TGTGCCAGTAGTATAGTCGCGACAGGCTATGGCTACACCTTC.

V is TRBV5-4 and J is TRBJ2-2; 8 bases line up with TRBD2. Unmatched junction bases numbered 14, after V lost 5 bases and J lost 5 bases. This CDR3 has 17 amino acids. Per the germline V gene, CDR1 is SGHNT and CDR2 is YYREEE (reference sequence). CDR3 in DNA: TGTGCCAGCAGTCCGACTCCGAGCGGGGGAAGTACCGGGGAGCTGTTTTTT. It is translated as CASSPTPSGGSTGELFF.

The chain joins TRBV29-1 to TRBJ1-2; 7 bases are a match to TRBD1. V dropped 6 bases and J dropped 4; count of bases not matched to a gene: 5. Germline CDR1 reads SQVTM; CDR2 reads ANQGSEA. The CDR3 consists of 12 residues. CDR3 bases: TGCAGCGTAGAGGGACAGACCTATGGCTACACCTTC. Its translation: CSVEGQTYGYTF.

J is TRBJ1-2 and V is TRBV2; D remains unclear. Germline loops: CDR1 SNHLY, CDR2 FYNNEI. The CDR3 has 13 amino acids. V lost 6 bases to trimming and J lost 2 bases, with 10 bases between them. The CDR3 coding sequence is TGTGCCAGCAGCGTACAGAGAAACTATGGCTACACCTTC. It yields the protein CASSVQRNYGYTF.

The genes are TRBV30 and TRBJ2-1; no clear D. The germline CDR1 and CDR2 sequences are GTSNPN and SVGIG (reference sequence). This CDR3 has 13 amino acids. V gave up 0 bases and J gave up 9 bases, with 12 bases separating them. The CDR3 protein is CAWSVSAAGEQFF. The CDR3 region has the DNA TGTGCCTGGAGTGTATCGGCTGCTGGTGAGCAGTTCTTC.

The V and J genes are TRBV30 and TRBJ1-6; a possible D gene is TRBD1 (5 bases). V shed 8 bases and J shed 8 bases, with 19 bases lying between them. The CDR3 extends over 14 amino acids. Germline V gene lookup returns CDR1 GTSNPN and CDR2 SVGIG (reference sequence). The CDR3 reads CARREPPGDSPLHF. CDR3 bases: TGTGCCCGGCGCGAGCCGCCGGGGGATTCACCCCTCCACTTT. Using reference TRBV30 and TRBJ1-6 for the parts outside the CDR3, the full variable domain is SQTIHQWPATLVQPVGSPLSLECTVEGTSNPNLYWYRQAAGRGLQLLFYSVGIGQISSEVPQNLSASRPQDRQFILSSKKLLLSDSGFYLCARREPPGDSPLHFGNGTRLTVT.

This clone was counted between two and nine times. The chain combines TRBV4-1 with TRBJ2-1; D might be TRBD1 (5 bases). V was shortened by 4 bases and J by 5 bases, with 18 bases between the two germline ends. The CDR3 has 16 residues. Germline values: CDR1 MGHRA, CDR2 YSYEKL. CDR3 nucleotide sequence: TGCGCCAGCAGCCCGCCGACAGCCTATGCCGACAATGAGCAGTTCTTC. This gives the protein CASSPPTAYADNEQFF.

The rearrangement joins TRBV30 to TRBJ1-4, with D possibly being TRBD1 (5 bases). Trimming removed 1 base from V and 0 bases from J, with 12 bases in between. This CDR3 has 16 residues. CDR1 is GTSNPN, CDR2 SVGIG, per germline (reference sequence). In DNA form, the CDR3 reads TGTGCCTGGAGTGCTTGGGGCAGGACAACTAATGAAAAACTGTTTTTT. Translating gives CAWSAWGRTTNEKLFF. The full variable domain, its missing parts supplied by reference TRBV30 and TRBJ1-4, is SQTIHQWPATLVQPVGSPLSLECTVEGTSNPNLYWYRQAAGRGLQLLFYSVGIGQISSEVPQNLSASRPQDRQFILSSKKLLLSDSGFYLCAWSAWGRTTNEKLFFGSGTQLSVL.

This clone was observed once. The V gene is TRBV27, the J gene TRBJ1-2; D is unresolved. There are 13 residues in the CDR3. CDR1 is MNHEY and CDR2 is SMNVEV in the germline V gene (reference sequence). With 3 bases removed from V and 4 bases from J, the gap between germline ends came to 9 bases. DNA of the CDR3: TGTGCCAGCAGTTTTGAGGGCTTCTATGGCTACACCTTC. As protein: CASSFEGFYGYTF.